Below, 17 T cell receptor beta chains from the same sample are listed, as sequenced in a study of blood T cell repertoires in COVID-19. Libraries were prepared by immunoSEQ multiplex PCR; TCRdb keeps only in-frame clonotypes and omits some of them. The sample gives about 240,000 clones, around 83% of which show up once; 8% to 10% is in the top ten. Sequenced sample: peripheral blood. These receptors all come from a woman of 80 years or more with COVID-19, enrolled during active disease.

V usage is TRBV20-1 and J usage is TRBJ1-2; TRBD1 matches 7 bases. The V gene's germline CDR1 is DFQATT and CDR2 SNEGSKA (reference sequence). The trim removed 5 bases at V and 7 bases at J, leaving 4 bases unmatched. CDR3 length: 11 residues. The CDR3 DNA sequence: TGCAGTGCTCACAACAGGGGTGGCTACACCTTC. This gives the protein CSAHNRGGYTF.

This clone was observed a handful of times. The chain uses TRBV5-5 and TRBJ1-1; D might be TRBD1 (6 bases). The CDR3 is 14 amino acids. Germline V gene data show CDR1 as SGHKS and CDR2 as YYEKEE (reference sequence). V shed 2 bases and J shed 1 base, with 9 bases lying between them. Written as DNA, the CDR3 is TGTGCCAGCAGCTTAAACAGGGAGAACACTGAAGCTTTCTTT. Translation gives CASSLNRENTEAFF.

The chain recombines TRBV7-2 with TRBJ1-5; D unresolved. The V gene's germline CDR1 is SGHTA and CDR2 FQGNSA. Trimming took 1 base from V and 5 from J, leaving 6 bases between them. This CDR3 has 13 residues. The CDR3 DNA sequence: TGTGCCAGCAGCTTAGATGGCTATCAGCCCCAGCATTTT. Protein sequence: CASSLDGYQPQHF.

This clone was detected a few times. DNA for the CDR3: TGTGCCAGCAGCCGGACAGGTTTCAATCAGCCCCAGCATTTT. The encoded protein is CASSRTGFNQPQHF. The genes are TRBV5-6 and TRBJ1-5; 7 positions match TRBD1. The CDR3 is made up of 14 amino acids. Germline V lookup: CDR1 SGHDT, CDR2 YYEEEE. After removal of 4 bases from V and 3 bases from J, the junction contained 4 bases not matched to a gene.

The chain recombines TRBV11-3 with TRBJ2-1; TRBD2 aligns across 7 bases. The germline V gene encodes CDR1 SGHNT and CDR2 YENEEA. This CDR3 has 16 amino acids. The V segment lost 1 base and the J segment 2 bases; nucleotides outside the gene matches: 5. The CDR3 region has the DNA TGTGCCAGCAGCTTAGGGACTAGAGGGGCCTACAATGAGCAGTTCTTC. Amino acids: CASSLGTRGAYNEQFF. The full variable domain, its missing parts supplied by reference TRBV11-3 and TRBJ2-1, is EAGVVQSPRYKIIEKKQPVAFWCNPISGHNTLYWYLQNLGQGPELLIRYENEEAVDDSQLPKDRFSAERLKGVDSTLKIQPAELGDSAVYLCASSLGTRGAYNEQFFGPGTRLTVL.

The V call is TRBV24-1, the J call TRBJ2-3, with D possibly being TRBD2 (5 bases). This CDR3 has 14 amino acids. From germline, CDR1 is KGHDR and CDR2 SFDVKD. V was trimmed by 5 bases and J by 5 bases, leaving 13 bases between them. The CDR3 here is CATSARLAVDTQYF. The CDR3 DNA reads TGTGCCACCAGTGCTCGTCTAGCCGTAGATACGCAGTATTTT.

The chain links TRBV6-6 to TRBJ2-7; 10 positions agree with TRBD1. The CDR3 extends over 15 amino acids. The V gene's germline CDR1 is MNHNY and CDR2 SVGAGI (reference sequence). V gave up 0 bases and J gave up 2 bases; unmatched junction bases: 1. The CDR3 DNA follows: TGTGCCAGCAGTTACTCGACAGGGGGCGCCTACGAGCAGTACTTC. It is translated as CASSYSTGGAYEQYF.

This clone was detected a few times. The gene calls are TRBV5-4 and TRBJ1-6, with 7 bases fitting TRBD1. The germline V gene has CDR1 SGHNT and CDR2 YYREEE (reference sequence). Trimming removed 2 bases from V and 9 bases from J; junction bases left unmatched: 8. This CDR3 spans 15 amino acids. The CDR3 region is CASSLGQGVGSPLHF. The CDR3 DNA is TGTGCCAGCAGCTTAGGTCAGGGGGTAGGTTCACCCCTCCACTTT.

The V call is TRBV9, the J call TRBJ2-5, with D perhaps TRBD2 (5 bases). Germline CDR1 reads SGDLS; CDR2 reads YYNGEE. This CDR3 region has 15 residues. V shed 2 bases and J shed 1 base, with 12 bases lying between them. CDR3 DNA: TGTGCCAGCAGCGTGTCTATGGCGGGCCAAGAGACCCAGTACTTC. Amino acid sequence: CASSVSMAGQETQYF.

The genes are TRBV28 and TRBJ2-2; the D gene is possibly TRBD2 (6 bases). CDR1 and CDR2 (germline): MDHEN, SYDVKM. Deletions cut 6 bases from V and 6 bases from J, with 17 bases between. The CDR3 has 15 residues. CDR3 loop: CASRSSAVKAGELFF. CDR3 DNA: TGTGCCAGCAGGTCTAGCGCGGTCAAGGCCGGGGAGCTGTTTTTT. Combining the CDR3 with reference TRBV28 and TRBJ2-2 gives the whole variable domain DVKVTQSSRYLVKRTGEKVFLECVQDMDHENMFWYRQDPGLGLRLIYFSYDVKMKEKGDIPEGYSVSREKKERFSLILESASTNQTSMYLCASRSSAVKAGELFFGEGSRLTVL.

The chain combines TRBV19 with TRBJ1-2; D unclear. Trimming removed 4 bases from V and 4 bases from J, with 7 bases in between. The CDR3 totals 12 residues. Germline-derived CDR1 and CDR2 are LNHDA and SQIVND (reference sequence). CDR3 nucleotides: TGTGCCAGTAGTAACCAGTTCTATGGCTACACCTTC. Translating gives CASSNQFYGYTF.

This clone was observed a handful of times. The chain couples TRBV3-1 (or the pseudogene TRBV3-2) to TRBJ1-4, with 9 bases identical to TRBD1. The junction had 8 bases not matched to a gene; V was cut back by 7 bases and J by 8 bases. CDR1 and CDR2 (germline): LGHDT, YNNKEL (reference sequence). This CDR3 has 14 amino acids. The CDR3 DNA reads as TGTGCCAGCACATTACAGGGGGCCCGGGAAAAACTGTTTTTT. This codes for CASTLQGAREKLFF.

This rearrangement joins TRBV3-1 (or the pseudogene TRBV3-2) to TRBJ1-2; TRBD1 matches at 7 bases. The CDR3 extends over 14 amino acids. Germline V gene data show CDR1 as LGHDT and CDR2 as YNNKEL (reference sequence). The ends lost 1 base at V and 7 bases at J; junction bases unmatched: 6. This CDR3 reads CASSQGQGFGGYTF. CDR3 coding DNA: TGTGCCAGCAGCCAAGGACAGGGTTTCGGTGGCTACACCTTC.

The rearrangement joins TRBV3-1 (or the pseudogene TRBV3-2) to TRBJ1-6; D might be TRBD1 (5 bases). CDR1 and CDR2 from the germline V gene are LGHDT and YNNKEL (reference sequence). This CDR3 region has 14 residues. Trimming removed 5 bases from V and 7 bases from J, with 12 bases in between. The CDR3 nucleotides read TGTGCCAGCAGCTTCGACAGACCAAATTCACCCCTCCACTTT. It is translated as CASSFDRPNSPLHF.

The chain carries TRBV28 and TRBJ2-6; D not certain. CDR3 length equals 13 residues. In germline, CDR1 is MDHEN, CDR2 SYDVKM. Between the trimmed V and J ends, which lost 6 bases and 4 bases, there was a span of 7 bases. The chain's CDR3 is CASSPSGANVLTF. CDR3 coding DNA: TGTGCCAGCAGCCCCTCCGGGGCCAACGTCCTGACTTTC. The full variable domain, in which reference TRBV28 and TRBJ2-6 provide the parts outside the CDR3, is DVKVTQSSRYLVKRTGEKVFLECVQDMDHENMFWYRQDPGLGLRLIYFSYDVKMKEKGDIPEGYSVSREKKERFSLILESASTNQTSMYLCASSPSGANVLTFGAGSRLTVL.

The V gene is TRBV5-5, the J gene TRBJ1-3; 8 bases map to TRBD1. CDR1 is SGHKS, CDR2 YYEKEE, per germline (reference sequence). Trimming took 4 bases from V and 4 from J; bases not matched to a gene: 4. The CDR3 has 14 residues. The CDR3 DNA follows: TGTGCCAGCAGCCGTACAGGGGGAGGAAACACCATATATTTT. As protein: CASSRTGGGNTIYF.

A single count supports this clone. The rearrangement uses TRBV5-1 and TRBJ1-1, with 7 bases that match TRBD1. This CDR3 has 13 amino acids. J was trimmed by 2 bases and V by 6 bases; bases with no gene match: 4. Germline V CDR1 and CDR2: SGHRS, YFSETQ. The CDR3 protein is CASTRQGNTEAFF. For the CDR3, the DNA is TGCGCCAGCACCCGACAGGGTAACACTGAAGCTTTCTTT.